Each of the 10 T cell receptor beta chains below was sequenced from the same sample in a study of T cells expressing NK-cell markers. TCRdb re-called the 5' RACE reads; one entry per CDR3 protein, DNA not given. This repertoire comprises 500,000 to 700,000 distinct CDR3 sequences; its ten largest clones make up around 3.3%. The specimen sequenced was blood T cells: a sorted CD56 or NKG2C T cell subset, CD4+ or CD8+ T cells, or bulk PBMC T cells (not recorded which). The source is a man younger than 30 in good health.

The rearrangement links TRBV7-6 to TRBJ2-3. In germline, CDR1 is SGHVS, CDR2 FNYEAQ. This CDR3 is built from 14 residues. The CDR3: CASSLASSVDTQYF.

The chain combines TRBV2 with TRBJ1-5; TCRdb's D gene call, TRBD1, goes unchecked for lack of DNA. Germline CDR1 and CDR2: SNHLY and FYNNEI. The CDR3 has 14 amino acids. This chain's CDR3 is CASTRDASGQPQHF.

This chain joins TRBV6-1 and TRBJ2-1; TCRdb's D call of TRBD2 is untestable without DNA. The germline V gene encodes CDR1 MNHNS and CDR2 SASEGT. The CDR3 consists of 16 residues. The CDR3 here is CASSAPSLSSYNEQFF.

V is TRBV21-1 and J is TRBJ2-1; TCRdb reports TRBD1, a call that lacks DNA to check it against. TRBV21-1 is listed as a pseudogene. This CDR3 has 15 residues. The CDR3 region is CASSKNRGRRAEQFF.

J is TRBJ1-2 and V is TRBV30. CDR1 is GTSNPN, CDR2 SVGIG, per germline (reference sequence). This CDR3 comprises 14 residues. CDR3 protein: CAWSVHRSNYGYTF.

The rearrangement joins TRBV29-1 to TRBJ2-1; TCRdb calls TRBD2, which cannot be checked without DNA. CDR3 length: 13 amino acids. Germline values: CDR1 SQVTM, CDR2 ANQGSEA. CDR3 sequence reads: CSGRAGRYNEQFF.

The chain links TRBV7-2 to TRBJ2-3. The germline V gene has CDR1 SGHTA and CDR2 FQGNSA. The CDR3 sequence is 12 residues long. The CDR3 reads CASSHFSDTQYF.

This rearrangement joins TRBV4-1 to TRBJ2-5; TCRdb designates TRBD2, a call that cannot be tested without DNA. The CDR3 has 17 residues. CDR1 and CDR2 (germline): MGHRA, YSYEKL. The CDR3 reads CASSQEGPGLAASTLYF.

V and J are TRBV12-3 or TRBV12-4 and TRBJ2-7. The CDR3 spans 12 residues. CDR3 region: CASSWNGVEQYF.

The chain joins TRBV7-9 to TRBJ2-1; TCRdb's assignment of TRBD2 cannot be checked, as there is no DNA. From germline, CDR1 is SEHNR and CDR2 FQNEAQ (reference sequence). The CDR3 has 16 amino acids. CDR3 residues: CASSQGLADGYNEQFF. Full variable domain (rest looked up from reference TRBV7-9 and TRBJ2-1): DTGVSQNPRHKITKRGQNVTFRCDPISEHNRLYWYRQTLGQGPEFLTYFQNEAQLEKSRLLSDRFSAERPKGSFSTLEIQRTEQGDSAMYLCASSQGLADGYNEQFFGPGTRLTVL.